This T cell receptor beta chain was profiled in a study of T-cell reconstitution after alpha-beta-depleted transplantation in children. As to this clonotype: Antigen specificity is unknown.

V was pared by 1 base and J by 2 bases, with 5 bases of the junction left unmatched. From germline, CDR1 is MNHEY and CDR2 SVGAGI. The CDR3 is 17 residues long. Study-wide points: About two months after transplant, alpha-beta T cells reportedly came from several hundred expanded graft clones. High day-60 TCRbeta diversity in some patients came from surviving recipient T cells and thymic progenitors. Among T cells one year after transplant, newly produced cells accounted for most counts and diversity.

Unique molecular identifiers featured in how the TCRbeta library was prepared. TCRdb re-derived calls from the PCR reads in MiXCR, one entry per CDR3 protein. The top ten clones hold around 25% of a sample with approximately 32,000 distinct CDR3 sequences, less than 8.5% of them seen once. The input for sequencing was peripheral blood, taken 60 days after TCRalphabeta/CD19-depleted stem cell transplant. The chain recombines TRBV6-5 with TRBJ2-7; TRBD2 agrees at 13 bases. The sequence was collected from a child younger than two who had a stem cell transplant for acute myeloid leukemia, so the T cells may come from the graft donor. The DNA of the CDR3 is TGTGCCAGCAGTTACTTCAACGGACTAGCGGGAGCCTACGAGCAGTACTTC. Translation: CASSYFNGLAGAYEQYF.